These 32 T cell receptor beta chains were all obtained from the same sample, sequenced in a study of post-analysis software for immune sequencing data. TCR beta cDNA libraries included unique molecular identifiers. A single record per CDR3 protein comes from TCRdb applying MiXCR to the PCR reads. Seen here are around 710,000 distinct CDR3 sequences, 46% observed once, and the top ten hold roughly 4.5%. Antigens of these TCRs are unknown. Whole-study results and caveats: Patients carried roughly five TRBV segments more frequently than controls did, and TRBV5-6, TRBV5-1 and TRBV20-1 were among them.

Sequencing was done on a sample of blood. These receptors all come from a girl aged 5 to 17 with multiple sclerosis.

The rearrangement uses TRBV7-3 and TRBJ1-2; the D gene is possibly TRBD1 (6 bases). Germline values: CDR1 SGHTA, CDR2 FQGTGA. CDR3 size: 20 residues. The ends were cut back, 5 bases at V and 0 bases at J, with 28 bases in the middle. Written as DNA, the CDR3 is TGTGCCAGCAGCCCCCCCAGAGGCTCCTCGCAGGGGCGAGCTAACTATGGCTACACCTTC. Translating gives CASSPPRGSSQGRANYGYTF.

J is TRBJ2-7 and V is TRBV5-1; 7 bases are shared with TRBD2. Germline V gives CDR1 SGHRS, CDR2 YFSETQ. With V trimmed by 5 bases and J by 0 bases, 8 bases remained unmatched. CDR3 length: 15 amino acids. CDR3 region: CASRQASGSSYEQYF. CDR3 DNA: TGCGCCAGCAGACAAGCTAGCGGAAGCTCCTACGAGCAGTACTTC.

The table lists this clonotype with a count of one. The chain is built from TRBV7-9 and TRBJ2-5; perhaps TRBD1 as D (6 bases). The CDR3 length is 14 residues. With 6 bases removed from V and 5 bases from J, the gap between germline ends came to 16 bases. Per germline, CDR1 SEHNR and CDR2 FQNEAQ (reference sequence). This chain's CDR3 is CASSFPGDRETQYF. The CDR3 DNA sequence: TGTGCCAGCAGTTTCCCAGGGGATCGGGAGACCCAGTACTTC.

This clonotype occurred a few times. This chain joins TRBV25-1 and TRBJ2-7, with D possibly TRBD2 on 5 matching bases. This CDR3 contains 13 residues. Germline V CDR1 and CDR2: MGHDK, SYGVNS. V was cut by 6 bases and J by 0 bases, with 9 bases left in between. For the CDR3, the DNA is TGTGCCAGCAGGCGGGTCCCCTCCTACGAGCAGTACTTC. Translating it yields CASRRVPSYEQYF.

In this sample, this clonotype turned up a few times. V usage is TRBV29-1 and J usage is TRBJ2-7; TRBD2 might be the D (6 bases). Between the trimmed V and J ends, which lost 3 bases and 0 bases, there was a span of 9 bases. The CDR3 is made up of 13 amino acids. Germline lookup yields CDR1 SQVTM and CDR2 ANQGSEA. The CDR3 spells CSVEGLSSYEQYF. The DNA for the CDR3 is TGCAGCGTTGAGGGACTCAGCTCCTACGAGCAGTACTTC.

The rearrangement uses TRBV4-2 and TRBJ1-6; 11 bases fit TRBD1. Germline V CDR1 and CDR2: LGHNA, YNFKEQ. This CDR3 spans 16 amino acids. V was pared by 1 base and J by 9 bases, with 5 bases of the junction left unmatched. CDR3 protein: CASSQGGGTGGSPLHF. DNA for the CDR3: TGTGCCAGCAGCCAAGGAGGAGGGACAGGGGGTTCACCCCTCCACTTT.

The rearrangement joins TRBV9 to TRBJ2-7; D unclear. Looked up from germline, CDR1 is SGDLS and CDR2 is YYNGEE. The length of the CDR3 is 14 residues. The V end was cut by 4 bases, the J end by 2 bases, with 13 bases between. The CDR3 DNA reads TGTGCCAGCAGCCCCCGCCCAGACCCCTACGAGCAGTACTTC. It specifies CASSPRPDPYEQYF.

The rearrangement joins TRBV30 to TRBJ2-3, with 7 bases matching TRBD1. J was trimmed by 1 base and V by 6 bases; bases with no gene match: 10. The germline V gene has CDR1 GTSNPN and CDR2 SVGIG (reference sequence). The CDR3 consists of 15 residues. The CDR3: CACLVDRVRTDTQYF. Written as DNA, the CDR3 is TGTGCCTGTCTCGTTGACAGGGTTCGCACAGATACGCAGTATTTT.

The gene calls are TRBV4-3 and TRBJ1-2; TRBD1 is a possible D gene (5 bases). CDR3 size: 18 residues. The V end lost 1 base, the J end lost 4 bases, and 22 bases lay between the germline ends. The germline V gene encodes CDR1 LGHNA and CDR2 YSLEER. Here the CDR3 DNA reads TGCGCCAGCAGCCAAGTGGGGCTAGGGCAGACAGAGACCTATGGCTACACCTTC. Amino acids: CASSQVGLGQTETYGYTF.

The chain couples TRBV15 to TRBJ2-7, with TRBD1 matching over 10 bases. CDR1 is LNHNV and CDR2 is YYDKDF in the germline V gene (reference sequence). This CDR3 has 14 amino acids. The V and J ends lost 1 base and 3 bases, in that order; junction bases with no gene match: 0. In nucleotides, the CDR3 is TGTGCCACCAGCAGAGGGACAGGGGGCTACGAGCAGTACTTC. This codes for CATSRGTGGYEQYF.

The chain is built from TRBV6-7 and TRBJ2-4; D is ambiguous. Matching the DNA end better, TRBJ2-7 makes the J call doubtful. TRBV6-7 belongs to the ORF category, with a function that is uncertain. The CDR3 loop spans 13 amino acids. CDR3 protein: CARPRRNLYEQYF. The CDR3 DNA reads as TGTGCCAGACCGCGGCGTAATCTCTACGAGCAGTACTTC.

The table lists this clonotype with a count of one. V gene TRBV29-1 combines with J gene TRBJ1-2; D is undetermined. The CDR3 runs to 13 residues. Trimming took off 3 bases at V and 4 bases at J, with 12 bases between the two ends. CDR1 and CDR2 (germline): SQVTM, ANQGSEA. The CDR3 DNA sequence: TGCAGCGTTGATGATTGGGATGGCTATGGCTACACCTTC. Translated: CSVDDWDGYGYTF.

Concerning this clonotype itself: At one of its ends the junction is not consistent with the germline gene, which may arise from a read error. The chain recombines TRBV7-2 with TRBJ2-3; unclear D gene. Germline CDR1 reads SGHTA; CDR2 reads FQGNSA. The CDR3 length is 12 residues. Here the CDR3 reads CAGSSNTDTQYF. CDR3 coding DNA: TGTGCCGGCAGCTCCAACACAGATACGCAGTATTTT.

There are a few counts of this clonotype. The rearrangement joins TRBV29-1 to TRBJ2-5; 11 nucleotides agree with TRBD2. The germline gives CDR1 SQVTM, CDR2 ANQGSEA. This CDR3 is 13 amino acids long. The V gene end was trimmed by 6 bases and the J gene end by 4 bases; junction bases not matched to a gene: 4. CDR3 nucleotides: TGCAGCGTATCCGGGACTAGCGGAGAGACCCAGTACTTC. The encoded protein is CSVSGTSGETQYF.

As for this clonotype: The junction shows a germline mismatch at one end, possibly a read error. This rearrangement joins TRBV6-2 or TRBV6-3 to TRBJ2-1; 12 bases line up with TRBD2. The CDR3 extends over 13 amino acids. Per germline, CDR1 MNHEY and CDR2 SVGEGT. Here the CDR3 reads CASSWGLAGEQFF. The CDR3 nucleotides are TGCGCCAGCAGCTGGGGACTAGCGGGCGAGCAGTTCTTC.

The V call is TRBV4-2, the J call TRBJ2-3; 7 nucleotides line up with TRBD2. Germline lookup yields CDR1 LGHNA and CDR2 YNFKEQ. The J segment lost 0 bases and the V segment lost 0 bases, leaving 15 bases of the junction unmatched. The length of the CDR3 is 20 residues. CDR3 sequence: CASSQEWGQWAGASTDTQYF. In DNA, the CDR3 is TGTGCCAGCAGCCAAGAGTGGGGCCAGTGGGCGGGAGCTAGCACAGATACGCAGTATTTT.

The table lists this clonotype with a few counts. The V gene is TRBV20-1, the J gene TRBJ2-1; possibly TRBD1 for D (6 bases). Per the germline V gene, CDR1 is DFQATT and CDR2 is SNEGSKA (reference sequence). The CDR3 is 14 amino acids. The ends were cut back, 3 bases at V and 7 bases at J, with 16 bases in the middle. The CDR3 nucleotides are TGCAGTGCTAGGGGCCAGGGGCGTATTAATGAGCAGTTCTTC. Translated: CSARGQGRINEQFF.

On this clonotype: Germline is not matched at one junction end, which may reflect a read error. The chain joins TRBV14 to TRBJ2-1, with 8 bases aligning to TRBD1. Germline V gene data show CDR1 as SGHDN and CDR2 as FVKESK. CDR3 length equals 16 residues. Here the CDR3 DNA reads TGTGCCAGCAGTCAAGAAGGACAGGGAAGGTACAATGAGCAGTTCTTC. Protein: CASSQEGQGRYNEQFF.

There are a few counts of this clonotype. The gene calls are TRBV29-1 and TRBJ2-3, with TRBD2 as a possible D gene (5 bases). The CDR3 covers 11 residues. Germline V CDR1 and CDR2: SQVTM, ANQGSEA. V gave up 4 bases and J gave up 4 bases, with 6 bases separating them. The CDR3 is CSVGGADTQYF. The CDR3 nucleotides are TGCAGCGTTGGGGGAGCAGATACGCAGTATTTT.

This clonotype was seen more than once but under ten times. The V and J genes are TRBV5-5 and TRBJ2-7; possible D gene TRBD2, 5 bases. The CDR3 sequence is 15 residues long. Trimming removed 2 bases at V and 0 bases at J, with 12 bases between. Germline V gene lookup returns CDR1 SGHKS and CDR2 YYEKEE (reference sequence). The CDR3, as DNA: TGTGCCAGCAGCTTATTTCTAGCACCCTCCTACGAGCAGTACTTC. As protein: CASSLFLAPSYEQYF.

V is TRBV11-2 and J is TRBJ2-3; D is ambiguous. CDR3 size: 15 residues. V was cut by 5 bases and J by 2 bases, with 14 bases left in between. CDR1 and CDR2 (germline): SGHAT, FQNNGV. The CDR3 protein is CASSPTAEVTDTQYF. CDR3 coding DNA: TGTGCCAGCAGCCCTACCGCGGAAGTCACAGATACGCAGTATTTT.

The CDR3 DNA follows: TGTGCCAGCAGCCTTCCGACAGCCATCTATGGCTACACCTTC. It specifies CASSLPTAIYGYTF. The V call is TRBV4-2, the J call TRBJ1-2; D may be TRBD1 (5 bases). The germline CDR1 and CDR2 sequences are LGHNA and YNFKEQ. This CDR3 has 14 amino acids. V was trimmed by 4 bases and J by 4 bases, leaving 13 bases between them.

The chain is built from TRBV20-1 and TRBJ2-3; no firm D call. The CDR3 loop spans 13 amino acids. Per the germline V gene, CDR1 is DFQATT and CDR2 is SNEGSKA (reference sequence). In DNA form, the CDR3 reads TGCACTACGCCCGGGCCAAGCACAGATACGCAGTATTTT. It encodes CTTPGPSTDTQYF.

For this clonotype: A much bigger clone sits one base away, suggesting this may be a read error. The chain uses TRBV4-3 and TRBJ2-3; perhaps TRBD2 as D (5 bases). Germline lookup yields CDR1 LGHNA and CDR2 YSLEER. The CDR3 runs 17 residues. Trimming took 0 bases from V and 6 from J, leaving 19 bases between them. CDR3 region: CASSQDGVHSGGDTQYF. The CDR3 bases are TGCGCCAGCAGCCAAGATGGAGTCCACTCCGGCGGGGATACGCAGTATTTT.

V gene TRBV5-5 combines with J gene TRBJ2-7, with 8 bases matching TRBD2. The CDR3 extends over 12 amino acids. V lost 10 bases and J lost 4; bases outside the gene matches: 7. The germline V gene encodes CDR1 SGHKS and CDR2 YYEKEE (reference sequence). CDR3: CASHGGRYEQYF. Written as DNA, the CDR3 is TGTGCCTCCCATGGCGGGAGGTACGAGCAGTACTTC.

The CDR3 nucleotides read TGCAGCGCTGGGCCCGGGACAGGGGGTGTCTACGAGCAGTACTTC. Translating it yields CSAGPGTGGVYEQYF. The chain couples TRBV29-1 to TRBJ2-4; 11 nucleotides align to TRBD1. The DNA matches TRBJ2-7 better at its end, which makes the J call doubtful. The CDR3 extends over 15 amino acids. Per germline, CDR1 SQVTM and CDR2 ANQGSEA.

The rearrangement joins TRBV4-1 to TRBJ1-5; TRBD1 matches 8 bases. V shed 0 bases and J 3 bases; nucleotides not matched to a gene: 7. CDR1 and CDR2 from the germline V gene are MGHRA and YSYEKL. This CDR3 contains 17 residues. Here the CDR3 DNA reads TGCGCCAGCAGCCAAGATAGGGCAGGGGGCTTCAATCAGCCCCAGCATTTT. It translates to CASSQDRAGGFNQPQHF.

In the case of this clonotype: Sequence at one end of the junction differs from germline and may be a read error. The V call is TRBV7-9, the J call TRBJ1-1; tentative D call: TRBD1 (5 bases). Germline V gene data show CDR1 as SEHNR and CDR2 as FQNEAQ (reference sequence). CDR3 length equals 14 residues. The CDR3 DNA reads as TGTTCCAGCAGCTTATCAGGGACGAACACTGAAGCTTTCTTT. This translates into CSSSLSGTNTEAFF.

The CDR3 DNA sequence: TGTGCCAGCAGTTCTCAGACCCCCCTAGCGGGAGCGGGAACAGATACGCAGTATTTT. This sequence encodes CASSSQTPLAGAGTDTQYF. This chain connects TRBV27 to TRBJ2-3; 10 bases map to TRBD2. The CDR3 has 19 residues. CDR1 and CDR2 (germline): MNHEY, SMNVEV (reference sequence). J was trimmed by 3 bases and V by 4 bases; bases with no gene match: 16.

The CDR3 coding sequence is TGTGCCAGCAGCCAGGACACTGGGGCCAACGTCCTGACTTTC. It is translated as CASSQDTGANVLTF. V is TRBV14 and J is TRBJ2-6; perhaps TRBD1 as D (5 bases). Per the germline V gene, CDR1 is SGHDN and CDR2 is FVKESK. CDR3 length equals 14 residues. The ends were cut back, 3 bases at V and 2 bases at J, with 5 bases in the middle.

A word on this clonotype: With a much larger clone just one base away, this may be a read error. The V and J genes are TRBV6-1 and TRBJ2-7, with D maybe TRBD1 (5 bases). Per germline, CDR1 MNHNS and CDR2 SASEGT. The CDR3 extends over 14 amino acids. Here the CDR3 DNA reads TGTGCCAGCAGTGAAGCTGACAGCAGCTACGAGCGGTACTTC. It is translated as CASSEADSSYERYF.

The J gene is TRBJ2-7, the V gene TRBV5-1, with 12 bases fitting TRBD2. Trimming cost V 0 bases and J 4 bases; bases outside gene matches: 5. This CDR3 has 16 residues. The germline gives CDR1 SGHRS, CDR2 YFSETQ. CDR3: CASSLGLAGGQYEQYF. The CDR3 DNA sequence: TGCGCCAGCAGCTTGGGCCTAGCGGGAGGGCAATACGAGCAGTACTTC.